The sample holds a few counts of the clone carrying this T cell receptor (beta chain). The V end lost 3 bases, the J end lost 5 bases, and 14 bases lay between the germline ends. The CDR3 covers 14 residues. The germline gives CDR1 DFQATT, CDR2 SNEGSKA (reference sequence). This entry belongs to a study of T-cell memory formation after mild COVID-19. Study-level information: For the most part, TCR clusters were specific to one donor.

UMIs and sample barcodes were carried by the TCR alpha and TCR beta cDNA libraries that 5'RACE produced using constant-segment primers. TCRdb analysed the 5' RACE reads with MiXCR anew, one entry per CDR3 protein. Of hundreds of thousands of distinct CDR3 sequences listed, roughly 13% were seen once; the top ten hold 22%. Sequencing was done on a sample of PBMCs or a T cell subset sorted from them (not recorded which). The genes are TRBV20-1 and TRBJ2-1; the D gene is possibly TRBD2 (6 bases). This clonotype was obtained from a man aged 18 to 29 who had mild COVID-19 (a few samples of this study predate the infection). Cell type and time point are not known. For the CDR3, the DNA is TGCAGTGCTAGCCCGGGGGTGGGGAACAATGAGCAGTTCTTC. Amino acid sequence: CSASPGVGNNEQFF.